Following are 30 T cell receptor beta chains from one sample sequenced in a study of blood T cells in healthy people across ages. Primers used in a second PCR of about 7 to 12 cycles were a sample-barcoded 5' primer and a J-beta primer mix. TCRdb fed the 5' RACE reads into MiXCR, producing one record per CDR3 protein. The sample carries 1.5 million to 2 million distinct CDR3 sequences, roughly 27% recorded once. The source material was blood. Every receptor here comes from a young woman in good health.

In its sample, this clonotype was seen a few times. For the CDR3, the DNA is TGCAGTGCTGTCGGGCTCCTCCAAGAGACCCAGTACTTC. It codes for CSAVGLLQETQYF. The V and J genes are TRBV20-1 and TRBJ2-5, with D unresolved. This CDR3 region has 13 residues. Trimming pared 5 bases from V and 1 base from J, leaving 11 bases between. CDR1 is DFQATT, CDR2 SNEGSKA, per germline (reference sequence).

J is TRBJ1-1 and V is TRBV29-1; no clear D. The germline gives CDR1 SQVTM, CDR2 ANQGSEA. The germline V and J ends were trimmed by 4 bases and 5 bases, with 17 bases remaining between them. The CDR3 contains 14 residues. The DNA of the CDR3 is TGCAGCGTTGCACAGCGGACCGTAGGAACTGAAGCTTTCTTT. Its protein product is CSVAQRTVGTEAFF.

This clonotype was observed at least ten times. V and J are TRBV5-1 and TRBJ2-7; 8 nucleotides align to TRBD1. CDR1 and CDR2 from the germline V gene are SGHRS and YFSETQ. V shed 6 bases and J 6 bases; nucleotides not matched to a gene: 11. The CDR3 contains 14 residues. The CDR3 sequence is CASTPGAGGLEQYF. As DNA, the CDR3 is TGCGCCAGCACCCCCGGGGCAGGGGGCCTCGAGCAGTACTTC.

This clonotype was seen ten or more times. The V and J genes are TRBV3-1 and TRBJ2-1; TRBD2 matches at 10 bases. Trimming removed 6 bases from V and 3 bases from J; junction bases left unmatched: 2. CDR3 size: 14 residues. Germline V lookup: CDR1 LGHDT, CDR2 YNNKEL (reference sequence). CDR3 in amino acids: CASSTSGDYNEQFF. The CDR3, as DNA: TGTGCCAGCAGTACTAGCGGGGACTACAATGAGCAGTTCTTC.

The DNA for the CDR3 is TGTGCCAGCAGTGGGTCCGTGTCTATCCAAGATACGCAGTATTTT. This codes for CASSGSVSIQDTQYF. The chain links TRBV12-3 or TRBV12-4 to TRBJ2-3; no clear D gene. This CDR3 has 15 residues. Trimming took 5 bases from V and 5 from J, leaving 17 bases between them.

This clonotype was observed a few times. The V and J genes are TRBV7-2 and TRBJ1-2; 10 bases are a match to TRBD1. This CDR3 region has 16 residues. V lost 5 bases, J lost 3 bases, and 9 bases stayed unmatched. The germline V gene encodes CDR1 SGHTA and CDR2 FQGNSA. DNA of the CDR3: TGTGCCAGCAGCCATCGGCTGGGGACAGGGGACTATGGCTACACCTTC. Its translation is CASSHRLGTGDYGYTF.

The chain joins TRBV20-1 to TRBJ1-5, with D unresolved. Germline values: CDR1 DFQATT, CDR2 SNEGSKA (reference sequence). Trimming left V 2 bases short and J 4 bases short, with 12 bases between. The CDR3 covers 14 residues. The chain's CDR3 is CSARSGQSNQPQHF. The CDR3 DNA follows: TGCAGTGCTAGAAGTGGCCAGAGTAATCAGCCCCAGCATTTT.

In regard to this clonotype: Sequence at one end of the junction differs from germline and may be a read error. The chain links TRBV29-1 to TRBJ2-4; TRBD2 is a possible D gene (5 bases). This CDR3 has 14 residues. Germline lookup yields CDR1 SQVTM and CDR2 ANQGSEA. The CDR3 here is CGVEEAGVKNIRYF. The CDR3 bases are TGCGGCGTTGAAGAGGCCGGGGTGAAAAACATTCGGTACTTC.

Note on this clonotype: A much larger clone differs by one base, so this may be a read error. The chain recombines TRBV3-1 with TRBJ2-1; weak D call: TRBD2 (6 bases). V was cut by 0 bases and J by 10 bases, with 13 bases left in between. This CDR3 comprises 14 residues. Per germline, CDR1 LGHDT and CDR2 YNNKEL (reference sequence). The CDR3 spells CASSQDRGTYEQFF. In DNA form, the CDR3 reads TGTGCCAGCAGCCAAGATCGGGGGACTTACGAGCAGTTCTTC.

The rearrangement joins TRBV19 to TRBJ2-7; D is possibly TRBD2 (5 bases). Germline values: CDR1 LNHDA, CDR2 SQIVND (reference sequence). V dropped 5 bases and J dropped 2 bases, with 19 bases sitting between them. The CDR3 totals 16 residues. The CDR3 DNA is TGTGCCAGTAGTGTGAACCCTAGCAGGAGAACCTACGAGCAGTACTTC. This gives the protein CASSVNPSRRTYEQYF.

The table lists this clonotype with a few counts. The CDR3 spells CASSVARGHEQFF. The CDR3 nucleotides are TGTGCCAGCAGCGTAGCCAGGGGACATGAGCAGTTCTTC. This chain joins TRBV9 and TRBJ2-1, with D maybe TRBD1 (6 bases). The ends were cut back, 0 bases at V and 8 bases at J, with 9 bases in the middle. CDR1 is SGDLS and CDR2 is YYNGEE in the germline V gene. This CDR3 is 13 amino acids long.

As regards this clonotype: This may come from a read error, since a much larger clone is one base off. The chain uses TRBV10-3 and TRBJ2-5; D gene unclear. Germline V gives CDR1 ENHRY, CDR2 SYGVKD. This CDR3 comprises 14 residues. The CDR3 region has the DNA TGTGCCATCAGTGTAAACGGCTACCAAGAGACCCGGTACTTC. It codes for CAISVNGYQETRYF.

The gene calls are TRBV6-2 or TRBV6-3 and TRBJ1-1; D is perhaps TRBD1 (5 bases). The CDR3 runs 15 residues. V lost 4 bases, J lost 0 bases, and 12 bases lay in between. Looked up from germline, CDR1 is MNHEY and CDR2 is SVGEGT. CDR3 loop: CASSSQIGVNTEAFF. CDR3 nucleotide sequence: TGTGCCAGCAGTTCCCAGATAGGGGTGAACACTGAAGCTTTCTTT.

V is TRBV11-2 and J is TRBJ2-1; 7 nucleotides align to TRBD2. V gave up 0 bases and J gave up 6 bases; unmatched junction bases: 11. Germline V gives CDR1 SGHAT, CDR2 FQNNGV. This CDR3 spans 17 amino acids. CDR3 region: CASSLEGRTRGGNEQFF. In nucleotides, the CDR3 is TGTGCCAGCAGCTTAGAGGGTCGGACTAGAGGAGGCAATGAGCAGTTCTTC.

The chain combines TRBV6-1 with TRBJ2-1, with 10 bases that match TRBD2. CDR1 is MNHNS and CDR2 is SASEGT in the germline V gene. The CDR3 extends over 16 amino acids. Losses at the gene ends were 4 bases for V and 6 bases for J; bases not matched to a gene: 9. As DNA, the CDR3 is TGTGCCAGCAGTGTTCTAGCGGGAGAAGGTTTCAATGAGCAGTTCTTC. As protein: CASSVLAGEGFNEQFF.

This clonotype came up a few times. The chain carries TRBV24-1 and TRBJ2-2; 7 bases map to TRBD1. This CDR3 has 13 residues. Trimming at V came to 9 bases and at J to 2 bases, leaving 2 bases not matched to a gene. The V gene's germline CDR1 is KGHDR and CDR2 SFDVKD. DNA of the CDR3: TGTGCCACCCGACAGGGCAACACCGGGGAGCTGTTTTTT. It encodes CATRQGNTGELFF.

The CDR3 DNA sequence: TGTGCCAGCAGTTCCGTAGAAGGAAACACTGAAGCTTTCTTT. Amino acid sequence: CASSSVEGNTEAFF. The chain carries TRBV28 and TRBJ1-1, with no clear D. This CDR3 is built from 14 residues. Germline V CDR1 and CDR2: MDHEN, SYDVKM. The V and J ends lost 4 bases and 2 bases respectively, with 11 bases between them. The variable domain in full, with the rest retrieved from reference TRBV28 and TRBJ1-1, is DVKVTQSSRYLVKRTGEKVFLECVQDMDHENMFWYRQDPGLGLRLIYFSYDVKMKEKGDIPEGYSVSREKKERFSLILESASTNQTSMYLCASSSVEGNTEAFFGQGTRLTVV.

Worth noting for this clonotype: Just one base apart from a much larger clone, this may be a read error. The chain employs TRBV28 and TRBJ2-4; 9 bases map to TRBD1. Judging by the DNA end, TRBJ2-7 fits better; the J call may be wrong. Germline V CDR1 and CDR2: MDHEN, SYDVKM. This CDR3 contains 12 residues. The CDR3 loop is CASGTGRYEQYF. The CDR3 DNA is TGTGCCAGCGGGACAGGGAGGTACGAGCAGTACTTC.

This clonotype was detected a few times. V gene TRBV18 combines with J gene TRBJ1-5; 8 bases map to TRBD1. Germline lookup yields CDR1 KGHSH and CDR2 LQKENI. With V trimmed by 5 bases and J by 7 bases, 10 bases remained unmatched. The CDR3 extends over 15 amino acids. CDR3 in amino acids: CASSSQTGDNQPQHF. The CDR3 region has the DNA TGTGCCAGCTCATCACAGACAGGGGATAACCAGCCCCAGCATTTT.

This clonotype is a singleton in its sample. The genes are TRBV7-9 and TRBJ1-1, with unresolved D. The CDR3 runs 14 residues. Trimming shortened V by 7 bases and J by 1 base, and 13 bases separated the two germline ends. Germline CDR1 and CDR2: SEHNR and FQNEAQ (reference sequence). The CDR3 DNA reads as TGTGCCAGCACCCCTCCGGGCGGGAACACTGAAGCTTTCTTT. Translated: CASTPPGGNTEAFF.

This clonotype was seen repeatedly, ten times or more. The gene calls are TRBV9 and TRBJ2-7; 12 bases agree with TRBD2. Germline-derived CDR1 and CDR2 are SGDLS and YYNGEE. Trimming took 4 bases from V and 1 from J; bases not matched to a gene: 6. The CDR3 has 16 amino acids. CDR3 DNA sequence: TGTGCCAGCAGCCCACGACTAGCGGGGGCATCCTACGAGCAGTACTTC. Translation: CASSPRLAGASYEQYF.

The genes are TRBV30 and TRBJ2-1; D is undetermined. The CDR3 spans 12 residues. V dropped 2 bases and J dropped 5 bases, with 7 bases sitting between them. Germline loops: CDR1 GTSNPN, CDR2 SVGIG (reference sequence). CDR3 amino acids: CAWSYRDNEQFF. The DNA of the CDR3 is TGTGCCTGGAGTTATCGGGACAATGAGCAGTTCTTC.

The rearrangement joins TRBV3-1 to TRBJ2-5; 7 positions agree with TRBD1. The J call is doubtful: the DNA matches TRBJ2-7 better. This CDR3 region has 15 residues. Germline loops: CDR1 LGHDT, CDR2 YNNKEL (reference sequence). CDR3 coding DNA: TGTGCCAGCAGCAACCGCCGGGACAGAGTACACGAGCAGTACTTC. Its translation: CASSNRRDRVHEQYF.

This clonotype was seen more than once but under ten times. This chain links TRBV5-5 with TRBJ2-5, with D perhaps matching TRBD2 (7 bases). This CDR3 has 15 amino acids. The V and J ends lost 1 base and 7 bases respectively, with 17 bases between them. Germline CDR1 is SGHKS and CDR2 is YYEKEE (reference sequence). Here the CDR3 DNA reads TGTGCCAGCAGCTTGTATGCGGGGGCCAGGGGGACCCAGTACTTC. It codes for CASSLYAGARGTQYF.

Points on this clonotype: Given a much more abundant clone one base away, this may be a read error. The genes are TRBV5-1 and TRBJ2-1; D is unresolved. This CDR3 has 13 residues. The germline CDR1 and CDR2 sequences are SGHRS and YFSETQ. The chain's CDR3 is CTSSLAVSNEQFF. For the CDR3, the DNA is TGCACCAGCAGCTTGGCTGTTAGCAATGAGCAGTTCTTC.

The chain carries TRBV18 and TRBJ2-5, with 8 positions matching TRBD1. The CDR3 totals 16 residues. The germline gives CDR1 KGHSH, CDR2 LQKENI. V was clipped by 0 bases and J by 5 bases; unmatched bases: 8. Here the CDR3 DNA reads TGTGCCAGCTCACCACCCAAAGGACAGGGCGACGAGACCCAGTACTTC. This gives the protein CASSPPKGQGDETQYF.

The chain links TRBV6-5 to TRBJ1-2; no reliable D call. The length of the CDR3 is 13 residues. V lost 5 bases and J 3 bases, leaving 10 bases between the germline ends. Germline CDR1 MNHEY, CDR2 SVGAGI. The CDR3 sequence is CASSKGSDYGYTF. The CDR3 DNA reads TGTGCCAGCAGTAAGGGAAGCGACTATGGCTACACCTTC.

V usage is TRBV7-2 and J usage is TRBJ1-1, with D possibly matching TRBD1 (6 bases). V was cut by 1 base and J by 7 bases, with 7 bases left in between. This CDR3 spans 12 amino acids. The V gene's germline CDR1 is SGHTA and CDR2 FQGNSA. The CDR3 coding sequence is TGTGCCAGCAGCTTAGGGACAGATGAAGCTTTCTTT. Amino acid sequence: CASSLGTDEAFF.

V gene TRBV11-1 combines with J gene TRBJ2-1, with D perhaps TRBD2 (7 bases). The ends were cut back, 3 bases at V and 10 bases at J, with 16 bases in the middle. The CDR3 loop spans 14 amino acids. CDR1 and CDR2 (germline): SGHAT, FQDESV (reference sequence). CDR3: CASSFLGGPEEQFF. CDR3 sequence (DNA): TGTGCCAGCAGCTTCCTCGGGGGGCCTGAGGAGCAGTTCTTC.

In this sample, this clonotype turned up a few times. A much larger clone lies one base from this, so it may be a read error. The chain joins TRBV6-6 to TRBJ2-7, with 8 bases matching TRBD1. With 2 bases clipped from V and 9 bases from J, the junction kept 9 bases outside the gene matches. In germline, CDR1 is MNHNY, CDR2 SVGAGI (reference sequence). This CDR3 comprises 14 residues. CDR3 in DNA: TGTGCCAGCAGTTACGAGACAGGGGTAGGCGGGCAGTACTTC. Translation gives CASSYETGVGGQYF.